This T cell receptor beta chain comes out of a study of T cell responses to AZD1222 COVID-19 vaccine. Study details: Second-dose recipients at about 4 or about 12 weeks were treated as one pooled group.

The CDR3 has 15 residues. Trimming removed 5 bases from V and 6 bases from J, with 19 bases in between. CDR1 and CDR2 from the germline V gene are SNHLY and FYNNEI. Generated by immunoSEQ multiplex PCR, the TCRdb table keeps only in-frame clones and is missing some. In the table there are about 84,000 clones, around 87% of which are singletons. This sequence was found in an adult in good health. This chain uses TRBV2 with TRBJ1-1; D is perhaps TRBD1 (6 bases). The specimen was peripheral blood, collected on day 0 of AZD1222 vaccination. Written as DNA, the CDR3 is TGTGCCAGCAGTCAGACTACCGCAGGGGCCTCTGAAGCTTTCTTT. Protein: CASSQTTAGASEAFF.